The 14 T cell receptor beta chains below all came from one sample that was sequenced in a study of blood T cell repertoires in COVID-19 (dated by TCRdb to about 2020). Libraries were prepared through the immunoSEQ multiplex PCR assay. TCRdb holds this immuneACCESS table with in-frame rearrangements only. Some clones are missing; in checked studies, unresolved V genes explain under half, and the rest has no known cause. The sample contains over 200,000 clones, roughly 87% of them found a single time. Jointly, the top ten make up about 12% of the sample. Sequenced sample: peripheral blood. The receptors shown here come from a woman between 18 and 30 years old who had recovered from COVID-19.

The chain combines TRBV5-4 with TRBJ2-1; 15 bases line up with TRBD2. Looked up from germline, CDR1 is SGHNT and CDR2 is YYREEE (reference sequence). The CDR3 sequence is 18 residues long. Trimming cost V 4 bases and J 3 bases; bases outside gene matches: 8. The DNA of the CDR3 is TGTGCCAGCAGCAAACGGACTAGCGGGAGGGATTTCTACAATGAGCAGTTCTTC. Its protein is CASSKRTSGRDFYNEQFF.

V usage is TRBV7-9 and J usage is TRBJ2-7, with TRBD2 identical over 10 bases. Germline CDR1 and CDR2: SEHNR and FQNEAQ (reference sequence). CDR3 length equals 15 residues. V was clipped by 1 base and J by 10 bases; unmatched bases: 10. Written as DNA, the CDR3 is TGTGCCAGCAGCTTAGAAGGTCTAGCGGGAGCCGGACAGTACTTC. As protein: CASSLEGLAGAGQYF.

The J gene is TRBJ2-1, the V gene TRBV5-5; 9 bases are shared with TRBD1. The CDR3 covers 18 residues. The trim removed 4 bases at V and 6 bases at J, leaving 17 bases unmatched. Germline V gene data show CDR1 as SGHKS and CDR2 as YYEKEE (reference sequence). In nucleotides, the CDR3 is TGTGCCAGCAGCCGCGGGACAGGGACATCCATCACAGGCAATGAGCAGTTCTTC. Its protein product is CASSRGTGTSITGNEQFF.

This clone was seen a few times. The J gene is TRBJ2-7, the V gene TRBV6-6; no reliable D call. The V and J ends lost 8 bases and 0 bases respectively, with 5 bases between them. The CDR3 covers 11 residues. Germline CDR1 and CDR2: MNHNY and SVGAGI (reference sequence). The CDR3 DNA is TGTGCCAGCCGTAGCTCCTACGAGCAGTACTTC. Its protein product is CASRSSYEQYF.

The chain employs TRBV13 and TRBJ1-5; no firm D call. The CDR3 covers 13 residues. Germline V gene sequence: CDR1 PRHDT, CDR2 FYEKMQ (reference sequence). Trimming left V 6 bases short and J 7 bases short, with 13 bases between. The CDR3 spells CASSYFRSQPQHF. CDR3 sequence (DNA): TGTGCCAGCAGTTACTTTCGGTCCCAGCCCCAGCATTTT.

The chain recombines TRBV29-1 with TRBJ2-1; 7 bases are shared with TRBD2. J was trimmed by 10 bases and V by 6 bases; bases with no gene match: 12. The CDR3 loop spans 13 amino acids. Germline CDR1 SQVTM, CDR2 ANQGSEA. CDR3 DNA sequence: TGCAGCGTCCCCCGGGGGAGGGTCAACGAGCAGTTCTTC. Its protein is CSVPRGRVNEQFF.

The CDR3 DNA reads as TGTGCCAGCTCACGGAGGGGGCGGGAATCCCACGAGCAGTACTTC. Protein product: CASSRRGRESHEQYF. This chain uses TRBV18 with TRBJ2-7, with D perhaps TRBD1 (7 bases). The V gene's germline CDR1 is KGHSH and CDR2 LQKENI. The V end lost 4 bases, the J end lost 5 bases, and 18 bases lay between the germline ends. CDR3 length: 15 amino acids.

This chain links TRBV9 with TRBJ2-1; D is possibly TRBD2 (6 bases). The V gene lost 0 bases and the J gene lost 5 bases, with 21 bases spanning the gap. CDR1 is SGDLS and CDR2 is YYNGEE in the germline V gene. CDR3 length: 18 residues. The CDR3 region is CASSVEPQSSVSHNEQFF. DNA for the CDR3: TGTGCCAGCAGCGTAGAACCCCAGTCTAGCGTGTCTCACAATGAGCAGTTCTTC.

The V and J genes are TRBV29-1 and TRBJ2-1; the match to TRBD2 covers 8 bases. The junction had 6 bases not matched to a gene; V was cut back by 4 bases and J by 7 bases. The germline V gene encodes CDR1 SQVTM and CDR2 ANQGSEA. The CDR3 is made up of 13 amino acids. The CDR3 DNA is TGCAGCGTTGTTCGGGGCGGGAGGAATGAGCAGTTCTTC. It translates to CSVVRGGRNEQFF.

The J gene is TRBJ2-7, the V gene TRBV28; 7 nucleotides match TRBD1. The junction had 4 bases not matched to a gene; V was cut back by 6 bases and J by 2 bases. CDR1 and CDR2 from the germline V gene are MDHEN and SYDVKM. This CDR3 comprises 13 residues. The CDR3 region is CASRDQGAYEQYF. The CDR3 region has the DNA TGTGCCAGCAGGGACCAGGGGGCCTACGAGCAGTACTTC.

The chain recombines TRBV6-5 with TRBJ2-7; 8 bases map to TRBD2. CDR1 and CDR2 from the germline V gene are MNHEY and SVGAGI. The J segment lost 3 bases and the V segment lost 7 bases, leaving 8 bases of the junction unmatched. The CDR3 contains 14 residues. For the CDR3, the DNA is TGTGCCAGCATGTTTAGCGGGACACTCTACGAGCAGTACTTC. Translation: CASMFSGTLYEQYF.

V usage is TRBV2 and J usage is TRBJ2-3; D gene unclear. The length of the CDR3 is 12 residues. Germline assignment: CDR1 SNHLY and CDR2 FYNNEI. Trimming took off 6 bases at V and 2 bases at J, with 6 bases between the two ends. CDR3 coding DNA: TGTGCCAGCAGGGCCGACACAGATACGCAGTATTTT. This encodes CASRADTDTQYF.

The chain combines TRBV5-1 with TRBJ1-3; no clear D. Looked up from germline, CDR1 is SGHRS and CDR2 is YFSETQ. Deletions cut 2 bases from V and 0 bases from J, with 3 bases between. The CDR3 consists of 13 residues. This CDR3 reads CASSFYSGNTIYF. The CDR3 region has the DNA TGCGCCAGCAGCTTTTACTCTGGAAACACCATATATTTT.

The rearrangement links TRBV24-1 to TRBJ2-1; TRBD2 agrees at 13 bases. The V gene end was trimmed by 3 bases and the J gene end by 0 bases; junction bases not matched to a gene: 10. Germline CDR1 reads KGHDR; CDR2 reads SFDVKD. The CDR3 runs to 20 residues. The CDR3 protein is CATSDNIGTSGIHSYNEQFF. The CDR3 DNA follows: TGTGCCACCAGTGATAACATCGGGACTAGCGGGATCCACTCCTACAATGAGCAGTTCTTC.